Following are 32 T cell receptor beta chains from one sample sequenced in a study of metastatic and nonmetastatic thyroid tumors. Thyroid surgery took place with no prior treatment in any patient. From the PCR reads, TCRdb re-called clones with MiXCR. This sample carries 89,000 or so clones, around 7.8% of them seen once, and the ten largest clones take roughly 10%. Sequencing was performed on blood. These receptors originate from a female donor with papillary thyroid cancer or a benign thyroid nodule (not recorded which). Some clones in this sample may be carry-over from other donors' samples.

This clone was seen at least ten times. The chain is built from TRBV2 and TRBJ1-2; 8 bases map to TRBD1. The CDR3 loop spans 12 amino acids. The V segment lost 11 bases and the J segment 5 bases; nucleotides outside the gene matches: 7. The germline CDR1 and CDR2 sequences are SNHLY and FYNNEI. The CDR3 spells CAGQGRRYGYTF. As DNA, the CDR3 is TGTGCCGGACAGGGACGGAGGTATGGCTACACCTTC.

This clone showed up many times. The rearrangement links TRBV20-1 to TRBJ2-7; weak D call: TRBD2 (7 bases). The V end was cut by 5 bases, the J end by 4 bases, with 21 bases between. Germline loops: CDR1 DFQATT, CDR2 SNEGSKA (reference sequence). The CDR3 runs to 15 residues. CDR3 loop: CSALPNGGGAYEQYF. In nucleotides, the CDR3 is TGCAGTGCTCTCCCTAACGGCGGGGGCGCGTACGAGCAGTACTTC.

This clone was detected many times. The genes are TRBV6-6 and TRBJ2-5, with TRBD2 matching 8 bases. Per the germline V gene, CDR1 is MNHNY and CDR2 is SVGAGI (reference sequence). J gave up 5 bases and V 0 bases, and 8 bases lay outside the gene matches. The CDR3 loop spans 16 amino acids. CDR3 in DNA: TGTGCCAGCAGTTACTCGACGGGGGGGCCGCGGGAGACCCAGTACTTC. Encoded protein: CASSYSTGGPRETQYF.

The CDR3 DNA sequence: TGTGCCAGCAGCCAAGTCGAACAGGGTTTGGTTGGCGGAAACACCATATATTTT. Its protein product is CASSQVEQGLVGGNTIYF. This chain uses TRBV3-1 with TRBJ1-3; maybe TRBD1 (6 bases). V lost 1 base and J lost 4, with 20 bases in between. This CDR3 is 18 amino acids long. Per the germline V gene, CDR1 is LGHDT and CDR2 is YNNKEL (reference sequence).

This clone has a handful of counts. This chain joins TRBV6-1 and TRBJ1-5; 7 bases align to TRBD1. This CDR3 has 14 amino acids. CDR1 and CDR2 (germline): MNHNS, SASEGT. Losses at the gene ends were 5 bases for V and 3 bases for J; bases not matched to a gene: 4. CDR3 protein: CASSTGQSNQPQHF. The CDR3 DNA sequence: TGTGCCAGCAGTACGGGACAGTCCAATCAGCCCCAGCATTTT.

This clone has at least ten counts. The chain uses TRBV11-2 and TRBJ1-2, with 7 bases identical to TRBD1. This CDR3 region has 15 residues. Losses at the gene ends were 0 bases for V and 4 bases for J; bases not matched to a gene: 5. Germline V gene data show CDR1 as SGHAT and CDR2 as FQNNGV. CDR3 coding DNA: TGTGCCAGCAGCTTAGATGGAGGGGGCCCCTATGGCTACACCTTC. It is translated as CASSLDGGGPYGYTF.

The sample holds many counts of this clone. CDR3 coding DNA: TGTGCCAGTAGTGCCCCCCGGACTGTTAGTTTGGGTGAGCAGTTCTTC. It yields the protein CASSAPRTVSLGEQFF. The genes are TRBV19 and TRBJ2-1, with TRBD2 as a possible D gene (5 bases). Trimming left V 5 bases short and J 9 bases short, with 23 bases between. The CDR3 totals 16 residues. From germline, CDR1 is LNHDA and CDR2 SQIVND (reference sequence).

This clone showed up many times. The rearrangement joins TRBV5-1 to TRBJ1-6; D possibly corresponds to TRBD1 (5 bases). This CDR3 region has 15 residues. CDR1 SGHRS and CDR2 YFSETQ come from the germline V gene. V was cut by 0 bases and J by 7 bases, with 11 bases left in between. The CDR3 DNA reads TGCGCCAGCAGCTTGGATAGGGGAGCCAATTCACCCCTCCACTTT. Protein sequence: CASSLDRGANSPLHF.

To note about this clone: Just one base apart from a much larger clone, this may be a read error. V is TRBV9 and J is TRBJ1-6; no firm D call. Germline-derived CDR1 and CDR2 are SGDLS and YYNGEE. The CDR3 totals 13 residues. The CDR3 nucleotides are TGTGCCAGCAGCCCGGCCGCTGGTTCACACCTCCACTTT. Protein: CASSPAAGSHLHF. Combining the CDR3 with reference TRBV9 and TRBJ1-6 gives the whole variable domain DSGVTQTPKHLITATGQRVTLRCSPRSGDLSVYWYQQSLDQGLQFLIQYYNGEERAKGNILERFSAQQFPDLHSELNLSSLELGDSALYFCASSPAAGSHLHFGNGTRLTVT.

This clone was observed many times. CDR3 region: CASSYPPWTGGNYEQYF. CDR3 DNA: TGTGCCAGCAGTTATCCCCCCTGGACAGGGGGCAACTACGAGCAGTACTTC. The V call is TRBV6-5, the J call TRBJ2-7, with TRBD1 identical over 11 bases. Germline CDR1 reads MNHEY; CDR2 reads SVGAGI. Trimming removed 3 bases from V and 3 bases from J; junction bases left unmatched: 10. The CDR3 runs 17 residues.

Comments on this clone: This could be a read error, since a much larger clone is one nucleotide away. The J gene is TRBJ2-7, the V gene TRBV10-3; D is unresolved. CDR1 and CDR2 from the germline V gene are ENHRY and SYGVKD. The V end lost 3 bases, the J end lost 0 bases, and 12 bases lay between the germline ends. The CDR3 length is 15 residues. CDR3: CAISDRVAISYEQYF. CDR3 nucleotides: TGTGCCATCAGTGATCGGGTGGCAATCTCCTACGAGCAGTACTTC.

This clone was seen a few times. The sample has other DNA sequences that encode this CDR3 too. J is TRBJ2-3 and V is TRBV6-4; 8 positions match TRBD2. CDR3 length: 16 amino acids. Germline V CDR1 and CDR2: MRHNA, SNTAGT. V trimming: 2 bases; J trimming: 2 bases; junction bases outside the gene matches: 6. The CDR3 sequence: CASSDTSGGATDTQYF. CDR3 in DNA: TGTGCCAGCAGTGACACCAGCGGGGGAGCCACAGATACGCAGTATTTT.

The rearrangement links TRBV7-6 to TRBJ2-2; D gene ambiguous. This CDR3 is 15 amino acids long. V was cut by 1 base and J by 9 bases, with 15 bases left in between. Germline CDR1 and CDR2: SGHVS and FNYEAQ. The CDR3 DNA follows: TGTGCCAGCAGCTTAGGAGAGGCGCGGAGCCGGGAGCTGTTTTTT. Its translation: CASSLGEARSRELFF.

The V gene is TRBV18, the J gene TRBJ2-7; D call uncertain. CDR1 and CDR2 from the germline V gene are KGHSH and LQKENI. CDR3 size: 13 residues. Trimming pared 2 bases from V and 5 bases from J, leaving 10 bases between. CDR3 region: CASSPSSSNEQYF. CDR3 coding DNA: TGTGCCAGCTCACCAAGTAGTTCAAACGAGCAGTACTTC. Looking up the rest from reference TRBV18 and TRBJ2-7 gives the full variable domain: NAGVMQNPRHLVRRRGQEARLRCSPMKGHSHVYWYRQLPEEGLKFMVYLQKENIIDESGMPKERFSAEFPKEGPSILRIQQVVRGDSAAYFCASSPSSSNEQYFGPGTRLTVT.

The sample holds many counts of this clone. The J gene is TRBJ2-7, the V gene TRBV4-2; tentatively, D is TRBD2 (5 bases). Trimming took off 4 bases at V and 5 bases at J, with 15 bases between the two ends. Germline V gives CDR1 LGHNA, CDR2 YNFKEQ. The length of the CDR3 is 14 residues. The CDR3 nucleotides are TGTGCCAGCAGCCCGAGCGGACCTATCCACGAGCAGTACTTC. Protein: CASSPSGPIHEQYF.

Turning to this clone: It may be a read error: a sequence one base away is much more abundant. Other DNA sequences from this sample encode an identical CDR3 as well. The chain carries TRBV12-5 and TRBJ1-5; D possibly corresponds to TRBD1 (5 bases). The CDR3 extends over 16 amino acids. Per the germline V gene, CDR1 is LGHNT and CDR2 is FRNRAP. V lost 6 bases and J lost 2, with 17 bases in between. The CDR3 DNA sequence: TGTGCTAGTGGAAGCAGCCAGGGTATGGGCAATCAGCCCCAGCATTTT. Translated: CASGSSQGMGNQPQHF. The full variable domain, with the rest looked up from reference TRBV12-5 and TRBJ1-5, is DARVTQTPRHKVTEMGQEVTMRCQPILGHNTVFWYRQTMMQGLELLAYFRNRAPLDDSGMPKDRFSAEMPDATLATLKIQPSEPRDSAVYFCASGSSQGMGNQPQHFGDGTRLSIL.

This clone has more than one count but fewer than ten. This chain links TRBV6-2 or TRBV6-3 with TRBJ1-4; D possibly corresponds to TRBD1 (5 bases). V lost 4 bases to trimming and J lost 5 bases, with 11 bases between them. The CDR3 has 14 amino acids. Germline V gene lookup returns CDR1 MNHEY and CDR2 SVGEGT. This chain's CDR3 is CASSWDFVNEKLFF. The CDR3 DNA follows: TGTGCCAGCAGTTGGGACTTTGTGAATGAAAAACTGTTTTTT.

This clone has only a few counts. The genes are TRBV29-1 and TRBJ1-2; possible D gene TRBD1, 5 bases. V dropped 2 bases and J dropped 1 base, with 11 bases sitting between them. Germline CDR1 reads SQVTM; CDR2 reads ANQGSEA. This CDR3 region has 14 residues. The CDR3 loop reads CSVEPRDFNYGYTF. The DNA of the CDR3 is TGCAGCGTTGAACCCCGGGACTTTAACTATGGCTACACCTTC.

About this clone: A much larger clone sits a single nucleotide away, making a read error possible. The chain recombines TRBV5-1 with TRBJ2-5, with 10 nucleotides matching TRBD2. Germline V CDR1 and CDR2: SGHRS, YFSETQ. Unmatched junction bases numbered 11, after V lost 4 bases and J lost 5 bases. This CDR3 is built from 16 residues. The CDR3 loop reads CASSAQERGGRETQYF. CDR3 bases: TGCGCCAGCAGCGCCCAGGAGCGGGGGGGCCGGGAGACCCAGTACTTC.

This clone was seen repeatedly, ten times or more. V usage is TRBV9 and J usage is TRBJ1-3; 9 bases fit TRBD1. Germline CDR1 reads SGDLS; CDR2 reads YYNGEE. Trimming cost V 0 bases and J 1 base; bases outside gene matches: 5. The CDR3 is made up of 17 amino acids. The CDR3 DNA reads TGTGCCAGCAGCGTAGAGGACAGGGGATCGTCTGGAAACACCATATATTTT. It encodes CASSVEDRGSSGNTIYF.

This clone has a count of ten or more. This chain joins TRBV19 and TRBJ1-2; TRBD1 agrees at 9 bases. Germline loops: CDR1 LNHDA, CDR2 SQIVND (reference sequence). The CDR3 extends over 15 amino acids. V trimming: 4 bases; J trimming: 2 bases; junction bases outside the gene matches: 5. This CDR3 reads CASSSRDRVNYGYTF. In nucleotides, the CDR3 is TGTGCCAGTAGTAGCCGGGACAGGGTGAACTATGGCTACACCTTC.

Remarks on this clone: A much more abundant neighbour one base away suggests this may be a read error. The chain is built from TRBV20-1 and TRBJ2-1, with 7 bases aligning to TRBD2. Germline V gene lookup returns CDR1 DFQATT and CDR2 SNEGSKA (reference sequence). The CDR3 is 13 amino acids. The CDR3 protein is CSAMGGVGNEQSF. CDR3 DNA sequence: TGCAGTGCTATGGGGGGGGTAGGAAATGAGCAGTCCTTC.

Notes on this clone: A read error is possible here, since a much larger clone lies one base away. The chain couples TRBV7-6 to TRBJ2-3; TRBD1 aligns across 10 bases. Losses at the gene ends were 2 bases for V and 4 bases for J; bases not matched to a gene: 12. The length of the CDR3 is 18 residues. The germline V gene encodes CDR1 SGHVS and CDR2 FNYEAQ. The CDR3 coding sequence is TGTGCCAGCAGCTTATGGGCAGCGACAGGGGGCGGGCCAGATACGCAGTATTTT. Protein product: CASSLWAATGGGPDTQYF.

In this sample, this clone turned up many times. CDR3 protein: CASSRTQGKANTIYF. CDR3 bases: TGTGCCAGCAGTCGTACACAGGGGAAGGCAAACACCATATATTTT. The chain is built from TRBV12-3 or TRBV12-4 and TRBJ1-3; 7 bases are shared with TRBD1. V gave up 5 bases and J gave up 6 bases; unmatched junction bases: 10. The CDR3 spans 15 residues.

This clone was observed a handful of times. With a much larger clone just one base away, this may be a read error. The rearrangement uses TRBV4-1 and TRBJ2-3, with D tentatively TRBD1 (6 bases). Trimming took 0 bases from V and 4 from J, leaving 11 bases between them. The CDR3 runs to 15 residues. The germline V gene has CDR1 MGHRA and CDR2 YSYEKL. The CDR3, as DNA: TGCGCCAGCAGCCAAGACAGGGGTTGGGCAGATACGCAGTATTTT. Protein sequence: CASSQDRGWADTQYF.

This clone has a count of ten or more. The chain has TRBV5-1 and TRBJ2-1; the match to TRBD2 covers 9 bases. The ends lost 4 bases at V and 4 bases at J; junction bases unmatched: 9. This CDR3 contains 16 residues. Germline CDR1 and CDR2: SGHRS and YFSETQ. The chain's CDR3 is CASSLTSGGTYNEQFF. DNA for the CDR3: TGCGCCAGCAGCCTGACAAGCGGGGGGACTTACAATGAGCAGTTCTTC.

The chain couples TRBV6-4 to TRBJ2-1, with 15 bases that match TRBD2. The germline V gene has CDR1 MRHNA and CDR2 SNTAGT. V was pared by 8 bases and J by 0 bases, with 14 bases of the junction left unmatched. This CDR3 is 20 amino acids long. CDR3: CASGPRDPGLAGGSYNEQFF. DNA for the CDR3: TGTGCCAGCGGTCCGAGAGACCCGGGACTAGCGGGGGGCTCCTACAATGAGCAGTTCTTC.

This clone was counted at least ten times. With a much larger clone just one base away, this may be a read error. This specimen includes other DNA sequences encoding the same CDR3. In DNA form, the CDR3 reads TGTGCCAGCAGTGAGGGGACAGGGGGCTACGAGCAGTACTTC. Translated, it gives CASSEGTGGYEQYF. V gene TRBV10-1 combines with J gene TRBJ2-7; TRBD1 agrees at 11 bases. Germline-derived CDR1 and CDR2 are WNHNN and SYGVQD (reference sequence). The CDR3 contains 14 residues.

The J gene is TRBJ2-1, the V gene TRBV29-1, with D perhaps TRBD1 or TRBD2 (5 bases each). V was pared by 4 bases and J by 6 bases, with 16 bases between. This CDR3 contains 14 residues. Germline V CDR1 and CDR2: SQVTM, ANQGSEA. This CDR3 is CSVGGKSSPNEQFF. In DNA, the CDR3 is TGCAGCGTTGGGGGGAAGTCAAGCCCCAATGAGCAGTTCTTC.

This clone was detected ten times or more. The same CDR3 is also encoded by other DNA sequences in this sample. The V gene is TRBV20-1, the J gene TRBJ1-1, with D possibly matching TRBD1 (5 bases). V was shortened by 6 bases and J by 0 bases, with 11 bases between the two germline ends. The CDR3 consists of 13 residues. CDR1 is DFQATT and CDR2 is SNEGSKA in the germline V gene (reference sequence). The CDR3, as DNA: TGCAGTGCCCATAAGACAGTGAACACTGAAGCTTTCTTT. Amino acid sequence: CSAHKTVNTEAFF.

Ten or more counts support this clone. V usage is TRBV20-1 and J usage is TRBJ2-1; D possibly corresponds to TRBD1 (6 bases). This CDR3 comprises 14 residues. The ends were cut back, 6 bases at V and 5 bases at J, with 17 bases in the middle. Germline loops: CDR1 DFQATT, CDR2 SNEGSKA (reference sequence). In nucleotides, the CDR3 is TGCAGTGCCAAAGATACCGGGACACACAATGAGCAGTTCTTC. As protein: CSAKDTGTHNEQFF.

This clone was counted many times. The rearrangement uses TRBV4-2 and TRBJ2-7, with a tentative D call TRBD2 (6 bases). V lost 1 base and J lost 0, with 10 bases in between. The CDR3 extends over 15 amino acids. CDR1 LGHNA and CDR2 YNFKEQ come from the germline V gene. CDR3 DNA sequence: TGTGCCAGCAGCCAAGGGGGACTGAGCTCCTACGAGCAGTACTTC. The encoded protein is CASSQGGLSSYEQYF.